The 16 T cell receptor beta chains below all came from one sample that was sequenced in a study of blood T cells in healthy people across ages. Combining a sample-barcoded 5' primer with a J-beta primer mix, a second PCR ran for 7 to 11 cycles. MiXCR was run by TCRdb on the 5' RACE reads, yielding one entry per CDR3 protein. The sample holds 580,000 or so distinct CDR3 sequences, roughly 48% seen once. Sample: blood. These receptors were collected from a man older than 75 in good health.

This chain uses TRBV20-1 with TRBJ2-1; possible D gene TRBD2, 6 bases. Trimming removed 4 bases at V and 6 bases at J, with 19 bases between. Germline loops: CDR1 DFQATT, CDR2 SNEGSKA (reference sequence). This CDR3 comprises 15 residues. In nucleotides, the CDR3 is TGCAGTGCTACCCGATTATCCAGGACTACCAATGAGCAGTTCTTC. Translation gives CSATRLSRTTNEQFF.

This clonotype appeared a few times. The CDR3 is CASSLGPSNYEQFF. The CDR3 bases are TGTGCCAGCAGCTTAGGGCCGTCGAACTATGAGCAGTTCTTC. The chain uses TRBV7-2 and TRBJ2-1, with D hard to call. The ends were cut back, 1 base at V and 8 bases at J, with 12 bases in the middle. Germline V gene sequence: CDR1 SGHTA, CDR2 FQGNSA. The CDR3 is made up of 14 amino acids.

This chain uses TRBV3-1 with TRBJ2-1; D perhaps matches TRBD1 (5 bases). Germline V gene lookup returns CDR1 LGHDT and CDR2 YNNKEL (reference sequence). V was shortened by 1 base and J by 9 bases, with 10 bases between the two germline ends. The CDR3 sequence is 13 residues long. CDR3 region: CASSQGQGSEQFF. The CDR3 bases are TGTGCCAGCAGCCAAGGGCAGGGTTCTGAGCAGTTCTTC.

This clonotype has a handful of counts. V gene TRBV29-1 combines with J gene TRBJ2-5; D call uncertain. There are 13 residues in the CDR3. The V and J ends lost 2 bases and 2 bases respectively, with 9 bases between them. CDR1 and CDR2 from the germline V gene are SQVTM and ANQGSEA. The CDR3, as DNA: TGCAGCGTTGAATTGGGGTCTCAAGAGACCCAGTACTTC. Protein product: CSVELGSQETQYF.

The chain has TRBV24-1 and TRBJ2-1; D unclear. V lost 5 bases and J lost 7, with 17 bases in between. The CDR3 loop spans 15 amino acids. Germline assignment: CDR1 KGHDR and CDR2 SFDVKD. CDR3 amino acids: CATSVTLTRRNEQFF. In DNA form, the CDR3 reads TGTGCCACCAGTGTCACCCTAACGAGGCGGAATGAGCAGTTCTTC.

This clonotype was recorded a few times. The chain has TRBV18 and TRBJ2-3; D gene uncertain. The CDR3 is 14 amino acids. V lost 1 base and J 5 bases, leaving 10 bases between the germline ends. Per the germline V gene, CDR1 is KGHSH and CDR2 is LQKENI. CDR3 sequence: CASSPRVGQDTQYF. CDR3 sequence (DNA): TGTGCCAGCTCACCACGGGTGGGCCAAGATACGCAGTATTTT.

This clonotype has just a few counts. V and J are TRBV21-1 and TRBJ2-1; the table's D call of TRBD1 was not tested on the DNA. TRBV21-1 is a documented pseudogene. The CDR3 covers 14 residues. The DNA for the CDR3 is TGTGCCAGCAGCCGTCCCAGGGGGTTGGATGAGCAGTTCTTC. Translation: CASSRPRGLDEQFF.

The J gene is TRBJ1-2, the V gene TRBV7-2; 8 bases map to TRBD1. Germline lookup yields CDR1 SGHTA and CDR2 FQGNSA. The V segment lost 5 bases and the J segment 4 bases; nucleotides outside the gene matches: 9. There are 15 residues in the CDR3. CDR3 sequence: CASSPRQGWVYGYTF. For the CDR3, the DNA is TGTGCCAGCAGCCCTCGACAGGGGTGGGTCTATGGCTACACCTTC.

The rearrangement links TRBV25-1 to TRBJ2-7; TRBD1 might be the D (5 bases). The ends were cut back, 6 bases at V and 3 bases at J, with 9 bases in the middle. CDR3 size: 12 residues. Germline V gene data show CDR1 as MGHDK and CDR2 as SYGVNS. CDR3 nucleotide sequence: TGTGCCAGCAGGGACACCCACTACGAGCAGTACTTC. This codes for CASRDTHYEQYF.

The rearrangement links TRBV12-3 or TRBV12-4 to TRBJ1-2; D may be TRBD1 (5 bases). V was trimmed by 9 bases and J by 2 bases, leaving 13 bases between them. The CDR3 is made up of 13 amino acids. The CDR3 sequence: CASGVTENYGYTF. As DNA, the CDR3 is TGTGCCAGTGGAGTGACAGAGAACTATGGCTACACCTTC.

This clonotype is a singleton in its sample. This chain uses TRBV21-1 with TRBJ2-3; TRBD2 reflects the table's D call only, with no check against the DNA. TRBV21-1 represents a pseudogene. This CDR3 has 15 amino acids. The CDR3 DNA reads TGTGCCCGATACTCTAGCGGGGGGTATACCGATACGCAGTATTTT. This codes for CARYSSGGYTDTQYF.

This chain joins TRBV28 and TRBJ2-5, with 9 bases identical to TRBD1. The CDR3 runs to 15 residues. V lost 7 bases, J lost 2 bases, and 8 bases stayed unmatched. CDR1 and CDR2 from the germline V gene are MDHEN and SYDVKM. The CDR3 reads CASTSGGQGQETQYF. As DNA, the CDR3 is TGTGCCAGCACCTCTGGGGGACAGGGACAAGAGACCCAGTACTTC.

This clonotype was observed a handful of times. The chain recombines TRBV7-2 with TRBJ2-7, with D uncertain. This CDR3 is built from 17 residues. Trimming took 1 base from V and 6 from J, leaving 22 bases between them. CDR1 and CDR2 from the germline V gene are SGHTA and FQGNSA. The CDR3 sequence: CASSLVSTTPPLTEQYF. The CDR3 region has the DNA TGTGCCAGCAGCTTAGTTTCGACCACCCCACCTTTAACCGAGCAGTACTTC.

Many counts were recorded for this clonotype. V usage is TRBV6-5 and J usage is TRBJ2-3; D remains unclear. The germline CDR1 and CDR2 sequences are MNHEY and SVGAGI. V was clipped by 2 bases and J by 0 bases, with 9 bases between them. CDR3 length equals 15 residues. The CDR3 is CASSYGGISTDTQYF. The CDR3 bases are TGTGCCAGCAGTTACGGCGGCATTAGCACAGATACGCAGTATTTT.

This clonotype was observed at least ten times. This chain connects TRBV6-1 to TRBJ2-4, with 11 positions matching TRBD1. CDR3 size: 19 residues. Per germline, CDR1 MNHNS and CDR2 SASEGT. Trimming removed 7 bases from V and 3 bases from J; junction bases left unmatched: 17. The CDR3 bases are TGTGCCAGCAAACACCCGGGACAGGGGGTCCTGAGGGACAAAAACATTCAGTACTTC. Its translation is CASKHPGQGVLRDKNIQYF.

The DNA of the CDR3 is TGCAGTGCTAGAGTCAACCCGGGGATCAATCAGCCCCAGCATTTT. Translation: CSARVNPGINQPQHF. The chain links TRBV20-1 to TRBJ1-5; D unresolved. This CDR3 region has 15 residues. V was cut by 1 base and J by 3 bases, with 13 bases left in between. Looked up from germline, CDR1 is DFQATT and CDR2 is SNEGSKA (reference sequence).